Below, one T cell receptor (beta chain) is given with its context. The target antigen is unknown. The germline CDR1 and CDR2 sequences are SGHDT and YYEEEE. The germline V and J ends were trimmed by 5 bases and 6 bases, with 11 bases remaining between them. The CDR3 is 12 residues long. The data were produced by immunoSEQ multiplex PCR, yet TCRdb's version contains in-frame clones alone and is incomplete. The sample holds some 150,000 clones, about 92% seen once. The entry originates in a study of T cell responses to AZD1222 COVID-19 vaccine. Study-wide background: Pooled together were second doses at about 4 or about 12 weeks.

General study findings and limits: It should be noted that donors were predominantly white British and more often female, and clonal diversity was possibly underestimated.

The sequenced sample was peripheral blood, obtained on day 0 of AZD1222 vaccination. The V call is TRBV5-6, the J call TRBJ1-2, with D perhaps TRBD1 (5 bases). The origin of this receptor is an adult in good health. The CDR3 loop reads CASRTGANGYTF. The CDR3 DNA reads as TGTGCCAGCAGGACCGGGGCCAATGGCTACACCTTC.